One and the same sample provided the 22 T cell receptor beta chains below, sequenced in a study of technical replicates of blood from several donors. The repertoire was sequenced with immunoSEQ multiplex PCR; TCRdb's copy has only in-frame clones and lacks some. The data contain approximately 80,000 clones, roughly 98% of them singletons. Sequences were obtained from T cells isolated from PBMCs. The source is a human donor in good health.

The chain employs TRBV27 and TRBJ2-2; 11 bases line up with TRBD1. Germline CDR1 is MNHEY and CDR2 is SMNVEV (reference sequence). Trimming at V came to 1 base and at J to 4 bases, leaving 5 bases not matched to a gene. The CDR3 runs 17 residues. CDR3 in DNA: TGTGCCAGCAGTTTATGGACAGGGGGCGGGGGCACCGGGGAGCTGTTTTTT. It encodes CASSLWTGGGGTGELFF.

This clone was seen once. The chain joins TRBV2 to TRBJ2-2; 10 bases line up with TRBD1. The germline gives CDR1 SNHLY, CDR2 FYNNEI. V trimming: 8 bases; J trimming: 2 bases; junction bases outside the gene matches: 2. The CDR3 covers 14 residues. CDR3 DNA sequence: TGTGCCAGCGACAGGGGGCGAAACACCGGGGAGCTGTTTTTT. Encoded protein: CASDRGRNTGELFF.

The rearrangement links TRBV19 to TRBJ2-6, with no clear D. The CDR3 covers 15 residues. Per the germline V gene, CDR1 is LNHDA and CDR2 is SQIVND (reference sequence). Trimming stripped 2 bases from V and 0 bases from J, with 5 bases between. CDR3 sequence (DNA): TGTGCCAGTAGTATACTGAGCTCTGGGGCCAACGTCCTGACTTTC. Translating it yields CASSILSSGANVLTF.

The gene calls are TRBV5-5 and TRBJ1-1; 10 bases map to TRBD1. The CDR3 is 15 amino acids. Per the germline V gene, CDR1 is SGHKS and CDR2 is YYEKEE (reference sequence). V shed 6 bases, J shed 0 bases, and the junction held 5 bases outside the gene matches. The CDR3 bases are TGTGCCAGCACTGACAGGGGGCTCATGAACACTGAAGCTTTCTTT. Encoded protein: CASTDRGLMNTEAFF. Full variable domain (missing parts from reference TRBV5-5 and TRBJ1-1): DAGVTQSPTHLIKTRGQQVTLRCSPISGHKSVSWYQQVLGQGPQFIFQYYEKEERGRGNFPDRFSARQFPNYSSELNVNALLLGDSALYLCASTDRGLMNTEAFFGQGTRLTVV.

The chain employs TRBV10-3 and TRBJ1-2; tentative D call: TRBD1 (6 bases). The CDR3 runs to 15 residues. Germline-derived CDR1 and CDR2 are ENHRY and SYGVKD. Trimming took 6 bases from V and 1 from J, leaving 15 bases between them. CDR3: CAIRDSHRVNYGYTF. The CDR3 nucleotides read TGTGCCATCAGGGATTCCCACAGGGTTAACTATGGCTACACCTTC.

The chain has TRBV28 and TRBJ1-1, with TRBD1 as a possible D gene (6 bases). V dropped 5 bases and J dropped 8 bases, with 21 bases sitting between them. The germline V gene has CDR1 MDHEN and CDR2 SYDVKM. The CDR3 loop spans 15 amino acids. The CDR3 sequence: CASSPTGSRRLEAFF. As DNA, the CDR3 is TGTGCCAGCAGTCCAACAGGGAGCCGACGTTTAGAAGCTTTCTTT.

This chain uses TRBV4-1 with TRBJ2-5; 15 bases are a match to TRBD2. Unmatched junction bases numbered 10, after V lost 4 bases and J lost 4 bases. The CDR3 covers 18 residues. Germline V gene lookup returns CDR1 MGHRA and CDR2 YSYEKL. CDR3 coding DNA: TGCGCCAGCAGCCCCGCGGGACTAGCGGGGGGTAATATAGAGACCCAGTACTTC. Encoded protein: CASSPAGLAGGNIETQYF.

CDR3 DNA: TGTGCCAGCAGTTCCGGGTTCAACGAGCAGTACTTC. It encodes CASSSGFNEQYF. The chain couples TRBV27 to TRBJ2-7, with D unresolved. The CDR3 totals 12 residues. Per the germline V gene, CDR1 is MNHEY and CDR2 is SMNVEV (reference sequence). V lost 4 bases and J 5 bases, leaving 9 bases between the germline ends.

This clone was observed once. V gene TRBV5-6 combines with J gene TRBJ2-7; 14 bases align to TRBD2. The CDR3 has 18 amino acids. The V gene's germline CDR1 is SGHDT and CDR2 YYEEEE. J gave up 5 bases and V 5 bases, and 15 bases lay outside the gene matches. The CDR3 here is CASRVWGLAGVEGDEQYF. The CDR3 region has the DNA TGTGCCAGCAGAGTTTGGGGACTAGCGGGGGTCGAAGGGGACGAGCAGTACTTC.

The chain joins TRBV19 to TRBJ2-7; 7 bases fit TRBD2. With V trimmed by 5 bases and J by 5 bases, 12 bases remained unmatched. Germline V gene lookup returns CDR1 LNHDA and CDR2 SQIVND (reference sequence). The CDR3 has 15 amino acids. CDR3 in amino acids: CASSSLREYANEQYF. The CDR3, as DNA: TGTGCCAGTAGTTCCCTGCGGGAGTATGCAAACGAGCAGTACTTC. The whole variable domain, remainder taken from reference TRBV19 and TRBJ2-7, is DGGITQSPKYLFRKEGQNVTLSCEQNLNHDAMYWYRQDPGQGLRLIYYSQIVNDFQKGDIAEGYSVSREKKESFPLTVTSAQKNPTAFYLCASSSLREYANEQYFGPGTRLTVT.

This sequence joins TRBV4-2 and TRBJ2-7, with 8 positions matching TRBD2. The CDR3 runs 15 residues. J was trimmed by 2 bases and V by 1 base; bases with no gene match: 4. Germline assignment: CDR1 LGHNA and CDR2 YNFKEQ. As DNA, the CDR3 is TGTGCCAGCAGCCAAGGAGTTAGCGGGACCTACGAGCAGTACTTC. Its protein is CASSQGVSGTYEQYF.

The gene calls are TRBV30 and TRBJ2-3; possibly TRBD1 for D (5 bases). The length of the CDR3 is 14 residues. Germline values: CDR1 GTSNPN, CDR2 SVGIG (reference sequence). The ends were cut back, 0 bases at V and 0 bases at J, with 7 bases in the middle. The DNA of the CDR3 is TGTGCCTGGAGTGTTTCAGGGAGCACAGATACGCAGTATTTT. Protein product: CAWSVSGSTDTQYF.

The chain is built from TRBV5-5 and TRBJ1-1, with 11 bases fitting TRBD1. This CDR3 comprises 17 residues. CDR1 is SGHKS and CDR2 is YYEKEE in the germline V gene (reference sequence). V lost 0 bases, J lost 3 bases, and 7 bases stayed unmatched. The CDR3 is CASSLVWDRGWDTEAFF. DNA for the CDR3: TGTGCCAGCAGCTTGGTATGGGACAGGGGGTGGGACACTGAAGCTTTCTTT.

The chain carries TRBV5-5 and TRBJ2-7; 7 bases are a match to TRBD1. The CDR3 extends over 13 amino acids. Germline V gives CDR1 SGHKS, CDR2 YYEKEE (reference sequence). With V trimmed by 3 bases and J by 3 bases, 3 bases remained unmatched. The CDR3 DNA is TGTGCCAGCAGCTCTGACAGGGTCTACGAGCAGTACTTC. Its translation is CASSSDRVYEQYF.

CDR3 loop: CASSSGTDKSKLFF. The CDR3 DNA follows: TGCGCCAGCAGCTCCGGGACAGACAAATCTAAGCTGTTTTTT. The chain carries TRBV5-1 and TRBJ1-4, with 7 nucleotides matching TRBD1. CDR1 SGHRS and CDR2 YFSETQ come from the germline V gene. With 3 bases clipped from V and 14 bases from J, the junction kept 13 bases outside the gene matches. This CDR3 is 14 amino acids long.

This clone came up once. CDR3 loop: CASSIGGLTNTEAFF. The CDR3 nucleotides read TGTGCCAGTAGTATAGGGGGACTCACGAACACTGAAGCTTTCTTT. V usage is TRBV19 and J usage is TRBJ1-1; tentative D call: TRBD1 (5 bases). V was trimmed by 1 base and J by 1 base, leaving 10 bases between them. Germline assignment: CDR1 LNHDA and CDR2 SQIVND (reference sequence). This CDR3 contains 15 residues.

In this sample, this clone turned up once. The rearrangement joins TRBV11-3 to TRBJ2-2; 11 bases map to TRBD2. This CDR3 is built from 19 residues. V was pared by 5 bases and J by 4 bases, with 15 bases of the junction left unmatched. Germline lookup yields CDR1 SGHNT and CDR2 YENEEA. This CDR3 is CASSPRGASGGRVTGELFF. The CDR3 DNA follows: TGTGCCAGCAGCCCCCGGGGGGCTAGCGGGGGGCGGGTCACCGGGGAGCTGTTTTTT.

The chain carries TRBV6-5 and TRBJ1-4; 7 bases align to TRBD1. The CDR3 length is 14 residues. Germline-derived CDR1 and CDR2 are MNHEY and SVGAGI. V trimming: 6 bases; J trimming: 7 bases; junction bases outside the gene matches: 8. The DNA for the CDR3 is TGTGCCAGCAGCTACAGGGGAACTGGTGAAAAACTGTTTTTT. It yields the protein CASSYRGTGEKLFF.

The J gene is TRBJ2-1, the V gene TRBV5-1; 7 bases agree with TRBD2. Trimming cost V 6 bases and J 0 bases; bases outside gene matches: 15. The CDR3 length is 18 residues. The V gene's germline CDR1 is SGHRS and CDR2 YFSETQ. The CDR3 DNA reads as TGCGCCAGCATAGGGATGGGTGGGCGGGGGAGCTCCTACAATGAGCAGTTCTTC. Its translation is CASIGMGGRGSSYNEQFF.

The gene calls are TRBV4-1 and TRBJ2-7; 9 nucleotides agree with TRBD2. With 1 base clipped from V and 5 bases from J, the junction kept 9 bases outside the gene matches. Germline V gives CDR1 MGHRA, CDR2 YSYEKL. This CDR3 is 16 amino acids long. The chain's CDR3 is CASSQGGWASGDEQYF. The CDR3 DNA is TGCGCCAGCAGCCAAGGGGGGTGGGCTAGCGGGGACGAGCAGTACTTC.

The chain joins TRBV5-6 to TRBJ1-3, with D perhaps TRBD1 (6 bases). CDR3 size: 15 residues. Trimming shortened V by 5 bases and J by 1 base, and 13 bases separated the two germline ends. Germline CDR1 and CDR2: SGHDT and YYEEEE. The CDR3 nucleotides are TGTGCCAGCAGTTTTCAGGGGTCTTCTGGAAACACCATATATTTT. Its translation is CASSFQGSSGNTIYF.

Only one count was recorded for this clone. The chain combines TRBV6-5 with TRBJ1-1; D possibly corresponds to TRBD1 (5 bases). CDR1 MNHEY and CDR2 SVGAGI come from the germline V gene. Trimming shortened V by 4 bases and J by 1 base, and 10 bases separated the two germline ends. This CDR3 is 14 amino acids long. CDR3 loop: CASSSMGGNTEAFF. DNA for the CDR3: TGTGCCAGCAGTTCGATGGGGGGGAACACTGAAGCTTTCTTT.